The 18 T cell receptor beta chains below were found in one sample sequenced in a study of cytomegalovirus exposure and HLA in healthy donors. Primers: 60 Vbeta forward and 13 Jbeta reverse. The assay was immunoSEQ multiplex PCR, and TCRdb's table has in-frame clones only and misses some. The repertoire holds 150,000 or so clones, about three quarters seen once, with 6.5% to 9% in the top ten. Sequenced: PBMCs. These receptors came from a woman aged 35 to 49 in good health and CMV-seropositive.

V usage is TRBV7-2 and J usage is TRBJ1-6, with D perhaps TRBD1 (5 bases). With 2 bases removed from V and 7 bases from J, the gap between germline ends came to 9 bases. CDR3 length: 14 amino acids. The germline V gene encodes CDR1 SGHTA and CDR2 FQGNSA. The CDR3 is CASSLLKGNSPLHF. The CDR3 region has the DNA TGTGCCAGCAGCTTACTAAAGGGGAATTCACCCCTCCACTTT.

V and J are TRBV6-5 and TRBJ2-7, with D perhaps TRBD2 (7 bases). Germline lookup yields CDR1 MNHEY and CDR2 SVGAGI. The CDR3 loop spans 14 amino acids. The V and J ends lost 3 bases and 2 bases respectively, with 11 bases between them. The CDR3 DNA follows: TGTGCCAGCAGTTATCGGGGGGCGACCTACGAGCAGTACTTC. Translating it yields CASSYRGATYEQYF.

This clone showed up just once. V usage is TRBV5-5 and J usage is TRBJ1-1, with 7 bases identical to TRBD1. The CDR3 runs to 15 residues. The germline V gene encodes CDR1 SGHKS and CDR2 YYEKEE (reference sequence). The trim removed 0 bases at V and 7 bases at J, leaving 9 bases unmatched. The CDR3 protein is CASSLARTGFHEAFF. The CDR3, as DNA: TGTGCCAGCAGCTTGGCTAGGACAGGTTTTCATGAAGCTTTCTTT.

V usage is TRBV29-1 and J usage is TRBJ2-3; 7 bases fit TRBD2. J was trimmed by 3 bases and V by 8 bases; bases with no gene match: 5. CDR3 size: 12 residues. Germline V gene lookup returns CDR1 SQVTM and CDR2 ANQGSEA. For the CDR3, the DNA is TGCAGCTGGGGGGGGGTAACAGATACGCAGTATTTT. This gives the protein CSWGGVTDTQYF.

A single count supports this clone. V usage is TRBV5-4 and J usage is TRBJ2-5; TRBD2 might be the D (6 bases). The CDR3 loop spans 13 amino acids. Per the germline V gene, CDR1 is SGHNT and CDR2 is YYREEE (reference sequence). The germline V and J ends were trimmed by 5 bases and 0 bases, with 8 bases remaining between them. The CDR3 DNA reads as TGTGCCAGCAGTGGGACTTACCAAGAGACCCAGTACTTC. Its translation is CASSGTYQETQYF. The full variable domain, its missing parts supplied by reference TRBV5-4 and TRBJ2-5, is ETGVTQSPTHLIKTRGQQVTLRCSSQSGHNTVSWYQQALGQGPQFIFQYYREEENGRGNFPPRFSGLQFPNYSSELNVNALELDDSALYLCASSGTYQETQYFGPGTRLLVL.

This clone was recorded only once. The chain recombines TRBV5-1 with TRBJ1-5; possibly TRBD1 for D (5 bases). The CDR3 spans 14 residues. Germline V gene data show CDR1 as SGHRS and CDR2 as YFSETQ. V gave up 0 bases and J gave up 3 bases, with 7 bases separating them. As DNA, the CDR3 is TGCGCCAGCAGCTTGGAAGGGGTCAATCAGCCCCAGCATTTT. Translation gives CASSLEGVNQPQHF.

V is TRBV7-8 and J is TRBJ2-3, with a weak D call TRBD2 (6 bases). The germline CDR1 and CDR2 sequences are SGHVS and FQNEAQ. The CDR3 sequence is 14 residues long. Trimming removed 6 bases at V and 0 bases at J, with 10 bases between. CDR3 protein: CASRPGLSTDTQYF. CDR3 bases: TGTGCCAGCAGACCGGGACTCAGCACAGATACGCAGTATTTT.

This clone has more than one count but fewer than ten. The chain has TRBV5-6 and TRBJ1-1; D call uncertain. This CDR3 spans 16 amino acids. V lost 0 bases and J 7 bases, leaving 19 bases between the germline ends. Germline V gene data show CDR1 as SGHDT and CDR2 as YYEEEE. In nucleotides, the CDR3 is TGTGCCAGCAGCTTGGTGTCCCGACTCCTCAGAGATGAAGCTTTCTTT. Its protein product is CASSLVSRLLRDEAFF.

The chain joins TRBV7-2 to TRBJ2-1; 10 positions match TRBD2. CDR3 length: 16 residues. Trimming removed 2 bases from V and 4 bases from J; junction bases left unmatched: 5. Germline CDR1 reads SGHTA; CDR2 reads FQGNSA. Here the CDR3 DNA reads TGTGCCAGCAGCTTATCGGCTAGCGGGGGATACAATGAGCAGTTCTTC. It specifies CASSLSASGGYNEQFF. Complete variable domain (other parts from reference TRBV7-2 and TRBJ2-1): GAGVSQSPSNKVTEKGKDVELRCDPISGHTALYWYRQSLGQGLEFLIYFQGNSAPDKSGLPSDRFSAERTGGSVSTLTIQRTQQEDSAVYLCASSLSASGGYNEQFFGPGTRLTVL.

The chain is built from TRBV18 and TRBJ1-1; 7 bases map to TRBD1. The CDR3 spans 14 residues. Germline lookup yields CDR1 KGHSH and CDR2 LQKENI. The V and J ends lost 2 bases and 6 bases, in that order; junction bases with no gene match: 6. The CDR3 loop reads CASSPELRGAEAFF. DNA for the CDR3: TGTGCCAGCTCACCAGAGCTCAGGGGGGCTGAAGCTTTCTTT.

This chain connects TRBV4-1 to TRBJ1-1, with D unresolved. Germline CDR1 reads MGHRA; CDR2 reads YSYEKL. V was clipped by 3 bases and J by 4 bases, with 15 bases between them. The CDR3 has 15 residues. CDR3 bases: TGCGCCAGCAGCCACGCTGAGGCCCGTGGCACTGAAGCTTTCTTT. Translation gives CASSHAEARGTEAFF.

The V call is TRBV18, the J call TRBJ1-4; no firm D call. The ends were cut back, 2 bases at V and 8 bases at J, with 9 bases in the middle. CDR1 and CDR2 (germline): KGHSH, LQKENI. The CDR3 runs 13 residues. CDR3 protein: CASSPATGEKLFF. The CDR3 bases are TGTGCCAGCTCACCAGCCACGGGGGAAAAACTGTTTTTT. The variable domain in full, completed from reference TRBV18 and TRBJ1-4, reads NAGVMQNPRHLVRRRGQEARLRCSPMKGHSHVYWYRQLPEEGLKFMVYLQKENIIDESGMPKERFSAEFPKEGPSILRIQQVVRGDSAAYFCASSPATGEKLFFGSGTQLSVL.

CDR3 amino acids: CAWTKGQGDQETQYF. The CDR3 region has the DNA TGTGCCTGGACCAAGGGACAGGGAGACCAAGAGACCCAGTACTTC. The rearrangement links TRBV30 to TRBJ2-5; 9 bases are shared with TRBD1. J lost 0 bases, V lost 4 bases, and 6 bases had no gene match. Germline CDR1 reads GTSNPN; CDR2 reads SVGIG (reference sequence). This CDR3 is 15 amino acids long.

This chain links TRBV10-2 with TRBJ2-1; tentative D call: TRBD1 (6 bases). CDR3 size: 14 residues. Trimming stripped 8 bases from V and 9 bases from J, with 20 bases between. CDR1 WSHSY and CDR2 SAAADI come from the germline V gene. CDR3 sequence (DNA): TGCGCCAGCGGGCTGAGGGGGACCCTTTTTGAGCAGTTCTTC. Translated: CASGLRGTLFEQFF.

The CDR3 loop is CASSLTNRVGGGNTIYF. The CDR3 DNA reads TGTGCCAGCAGCTTAACGAACAGGGTCGGAGGTGGAAACACCATATATTTT. The rearrangement links TRBV4-2 to TRBJ1-3; D might be TRBD1 (6 bases). This CDR3 has 17 residues. Deletions cut 5 bases from V and 3 bases from J, with 20 bases between. Germline V gives CDR1 LGHNA, CDR2 YNFKEQ.

This chain connects TRBV2 to TRBJ1-2; D uncertain. CDR1 SNHLY and CDR2 FYNNEI come from the germline V gene. This CDR3 spans 12 amino acids. Trimming cost V 7 bases and J 5 bases, with 11 bases left between them. The DNA of the CDR3 is TGTGCCAGCATCCAGGATGAATATGGCTACACCTTC. Translating it yields CASIQDEYGYTF.

The chain combines TRBV5-1 with TRBJ2-5; 10 nucleotides align to TRBD1. Germline V gene lookup returns CDR1 SGHRS and CDR2 YFSETQ. V dropped 2 bases and J dropped 4; count of bases not matched to a gene: 11. The CDR3 covers 17 residues. The CDR3 loop reads CASSLSPGQGSGETQYF. CDR3 nucleotide sequence: TGCGCCAGCAGCTTAAGCCCGGGACAGGGGTCCGGAGAGACCCAGTACTTC. The variable domain in full, with the rest retrieved from reference TRBV5-1 and TRBJ2-5, is KAGVTQTPRYLIKTRGQQVTLSCSPISGHRSVSWYQQTPGQGLQFLFEYFSETQRNKGNFPGRFSGRQFSNSRSEMNVSTLELGDSALYLCASSLSPGQGSGETQYFGPGTRLLVL.

The chain's CDR3 is CAISEPDRGPETQYF. The CDR3 region has the DNA TGTGCCATCAGTGAACCGGACAGGGGGCCTGAGACCCAGTACTTC. The chain uses TRBV10-3 and TRBJ2-5; 11 nucleotides match TRBD1. The CDR3 totals 15 residues. The V and J ends lost 3 bases and 5 bases, in that order; junction bases with no gene match: 5. CDR1 is ENHRY, CDR2 SYGVKD, per germline.